This T cell receptor beta chain was captured in a study of shared clonotypes between healthy human individuals. The CDR3 is 18 residues long. Trimming cost V 4 bases and J 6 bases; bases outside gene matches: 17. CDR1 and CDR2 from the germline V gene are SGHRS and YFSETQ. Sorted-subset replicate PCR reactions were performed with around 210 ng DNA, corresponding to roughly 27,000 T cell genomes. Assay used: immunoSEQ multiplex PCR; TCRdb lists only in-frame clones, some missing. The data contain about 680,000 clones, 74% of them singletons. From CD4+ cells came CD45RA+ naive and CD45RA-negative memory subsets. Study observations and caveats: Estimated richness was generally greater in naive than memory subsets.

As for this clone: Its antigen is still unknown.

The sequence was obtained from a woman in her 30s in good health. This chain links TRBV5-1 with TRBJ2-3, with 10 bases matching TRBD2. Sequenced material: memory CD4+ T cells sorted from blood. Subset: CD45RA-negative fraction. The CDR3 nucleotides read TGCGCCAGCAGCCCGGGCGGACTAGCGGCAAGGGGAGGGGATACGCAGTATTTT. Translation gives CASSPGGLAARGGDTQYF. The full variable domain, completed using reference TRBV5-1 and TRBJ2-3, is KAGVTQTPRYLIKTRGQQVTLSCSPISGHRSVSWYQQTPGQGLQFLFEYFSETQRNKGNFPGRFSGRQFSNSRSEMNVSTLELGDSALYLCASSPGGLAARGGDTQYFGPGTRLTVL.